The 29 T cell receptor beta chains in this list originate from one sample, sequenced in a study of T cells in Graves' hyperthyroidism and ophthalmopathy. Template material for amplifying TCR beta CDR3 regions consisted of RNA transcripts. TCR CDR3 regions were first amplified by RT-PCR with HTBI primers. One entry per CDR3 protein, called by TCRdb with MiXCR from the multiplex PCR reads. The table lists around 350,000 distinct CDR3 sequences, about 13% of them singletons. Material for sequencing was blood. The origin of the receptors is a young woman with Graves' hyperthyroidism.

Concerning this clonotype itself: Possible read error: a much larger clone is one base away. The chain has TRBV7-2 and TRBJ1-1; the D gene is possibly TRBD1 (5 bases). V dropped 5 bases and J dropped 6 bases, with 25 bases sitting between them. The CDR3 totals 17 residues. Germline loops: CDR1 SGHTA, CDR2 FQGNSA. The CDR3 reads CASSDPCQGKEWAEAFF. The CDR3 DNA follows: TGTGCCAGCAGCGACCCCTGTCAGGGTAAAGAATGGGCTGAAGCTTTCTTT.

In its sample, this clonotype was seen once. Here the CDR3 omits its conserved ending phenylalanine or tryptophan, so a read error is the likely source. The chain is built from TRBV2 and TRBJ1-1, with a possible D match to TRBD1 (5 bases). The germline CDR1 and CDR2 sequences are SNHLY and FYNNEI. Trimming took 5 bases from V and 4 from J, leaving 17 bases between them. The length of the CDR3 is 15 residues. The CDR3 region is CASSYGNLGGTEAFL. CDR3 DNA: TGTGCCAGCAGTTACGGAAACCTTGGGGGCACTGAAGCTTTCCTT.

The chain links TRBV12-3 or TRBV12-4 to TRBJ2-7, with TRBD1 identical over 8 bases. There are 14 residues in the CDR3. The junction had 4 bases not matched to a gene; V was cut back by 5 bases and J by 1 base. CDR3 loop: CASSARTGSYEQYF. The CDR3 coding sequence is TGTGCCAGCAGTGCAAGGACAGGGTCCTACGAGCAGTACTTC.

In its sample, this clonotype was seen many times. The chain joins TRBV12-3 or TRBV12-4 to TRBJ1-2, with unresolved D. Deletions cut 7 bases from V and 0 bases from J, with 21 bases between. CDR3 length: 17 amino acids. The chain's CDR3 is CASTIGVSYGANYGYTF. In DNA, the CDR3 is TGTGCCAGCACTATAGGAGTGTCCTATGGAGCTAACTATGGCTACACCTTC.

This clonotype was recorded many times. A much larger clone lies one base from this, so it may be a read error. The chain joins TRBV28 to TRBJ2-1; D gene unclear. The germline CDR1 and CDR2 sequences are MDHEN and SYDVKM. V was trimmed by 10 bases and J by 5 bases, leaving 15 bases between them. The CDR3 runs 13 residues. CDR3: CANTRWGNNEQFF. Written as DNA, the CDR3 is TGTGCCAACACCCGGTGGGGTAACAATGAGCAGTTCTTC.

This clonotype was found many times. The rearrangement uses TRBV12-3 or TRBV12-4 and TRBJ1-6; TRBD1 is a possible D gene (6 bases). The CDR3 is 16 residues long. V dropped 4 bases and J dropped 8 bases, with 18 bases sitting between them. For the CDR3, the DNA is TGTGCCAGCAGTTGGGGGGGACAATCCCCGTATTCACCCCTCCACTTT. Translation gives CASSWGGQSPYSPLHF.

A few counts support this clonotype. This chain links TRBV4-3 with TRBJ2-7, with D maybe TRBD1 (6 bases). CDR1 is LGHNA and CDR2 is YSLEER in the germline V gene. This CDR3 is 15 amino acids long. Trimming removed 4 bases at V and 0 bases at J, with 13 bases between. CDR3 in amino acids: CASSPGVQLSYEQYF. The DNA for the CDR3 is TGCGCCAGCAGCCCAGGGGTACAGCTCTCCTACGAGCAGTACTTC.

This clonotype was found many times. J is TRBJ2-5 and V is TRBV28; 11 bases map to TRBD1. The CDR3 extends over 16 amino acids. V shed 4 bases and J 0 bases; nucleotides not matched to a gene: 4. Germline CDR1 reads MDHEN; CDR2 reads SYDVKM. CDR3: CASSSRDRGYQETQYF. In DNA form, the CDR3 reads TGTGCCAGCAGTTCCCGGGACAGGGGGTACCAAGAGACCCAGTACTTC.

This clonotype has only a few counts. V gene TRBV30 combines with J gene TRBJ2-3; D might be TRBD1 (6 bases). Per germline, CDR1 GTSNPN and CDR2 SVGIG (reference sequence). Deletions cut 1 base from V and 4 bases from J, with 12 bases between. The CDR3 covers 14 residues. The CDR3 loop is CAWSGTALSDTQYF. In DNA, the CDR3 is TGTGCCTGGAGTGGGACAGCGCTTTCAGATACGCAGTATTTT.

Ten or more counts support this clonotype. This chain uses TRBV27 with TRBJ2-2; D not resolved. Germline V gene sequence: CDR1 MNHEY, CDR2 SMNVEV (reference sequence). The CDR3 runs to 13 residues. V lost 3 bases to trimming and J lost 4 bases, with 6 bases between them. CDR3 region: CASSFGFTGELFF. CDR3 nucleotides: TGTGCCAGCAGTTTTGGGTTCACCGGGGAGCTGTTTTTT.

Many counts were recorded for this clonotype. The chain joins TRBV12-3 or TRBV12-4 to TRBJ1-5; D is uncertain. Trimming took 6 bases from V and 0 from J, leaving 12 bases between them. The CDR3 covers 15 residues. The chain's CDR3 is CASSQTPSSNQPQHF. CDR3 nucleotide sequence: TGTGCCAGCAGCCAGACTCCGAGTAGCAATCAGCCCCAGCATTTT.

V gene TRBV6-6 combines with J gene TRBJ2-6; D may be TRBD1 (5 bases). V was pared by 2 bases and J by 0 bases, with 20 bases between. The CDR3 spans 20 residues. Germline assignment: CDR1 MNHNY and CDR2 SVGAGI (reference sequence). CDR3 nucleotides: TGTGCCAGCAGTTACGACCCATCGACAGCGACGAGCTCTGGGGCCAACGTCCTGACTTTC. Its protein is CASSYDPSTATSSGANVLTF.

At least ten counts were recorded for this clonotype. V is TRBV10-1 and J is TRBJ2-1; TRBD2 matches 10 bases. V lost 4 bases to trimming and J lost 7 bases; unmatched junction nucleotides: 10. This CDR3 contains 16 residues. CDR1 and CDR2 (germline): WNHNN, SYGVQD (reference sequence). Here the CDR3 DNA reads TGCGCCAGCAGTGTGGGCAGCGGGGGGGCCTCGAATGAGCAGTTCTTC. Its translation is CASSVGSGGASNEQFF.

The chain couples TRBV25-1 to TRBJ1-5; 7 bases fit TRBD1. J was trimmed by 7 bases and V by 4 bases; bases with no gene match: 7. CDR1 MGHDK and CDR2 SYGVNS come from the germline V gene. CDR3 size: 14 residues. CDR3 in DNA: TGTGCCAGCAGTGGAGGGACAGAAGTCCAGCCCCAGCATTTT. Translation: CASSGGTEVQPQHF.

This clonotype was detected a few times. V and J are TRBV14 and TRBJ2-7; D gene uncertain. The length of the CDR3 is 14 residues. The germline V gene encodes CDR1 SGHDN and CDR2 FVKESK. V dropped 2 bases and J dropped 1 base, with 9 bases sitting between them. In DNA form, the CDR3 reads TGTGCCAGCAGCCAAAACAGTGTTTCCTACGAGCAGTACTTC. Protein sequence: CASSQNSVSYEQYF.

The V and J genes are TRBV14 and TRBJ2-2; TRBD1 agrees at 7 bases. Germline V lookup: CDR1 SGHDN, CDR2 FVKESK. V lost 4 bases to trimming and J lost 2 bases; unmatched junction nucleotides: 13. The CDR3 has 18 amino acids. The CDR3 DNA is TGTGCCAGCAGCCGAAAGGGCTGGGACAGCCGAAACACCGGGGAGCTGTTTTTT. It is translated as CASSRKGWDSRNTGELFF.

This chain uses TRBV27 with TRBJ2-7; 9 nucleotides line up with TRBD1. V lost 5 bases to trimming and J lost 2 bases; unmatched junction nucleotides: 13. CDR3 length: 17 residues. The germline CDR1 and CDR2 sequences are MNHEY and SMNVEV (reference sequence). The CDR3 spells CASSPNPGQGDAYEQYF. The CDR3 coding sequence is TGTGCCAGCAGTCCGAATCCGGGACAGGGAGATGCCTACGAGCAGTACTTC.

This clonotype showed up many times. The rearrangement joins TRBV11-2 to TRBJ2-7, with 14 bases identical to TRBD2. The CDR3 consists of 19 residues. The germline gives CDR1 SGHAT, CDR2 FQNNGV. V gave up 1 base and J gave up 0 bases; unmatched junction bases: 8. CDR3 region: CASSLVGTSGGLSSYEQYF. The CDR3 region has the DNA TGTGCCAGCAGCTTAGTTGGGACTAGCGGGGGCCTGAGCTCCTACGAGCAGTACTTC.

This clonotype has ten or more counts. The chain joins TRBV19 to TRBJ2-5, with D perhaps matching TRBD1 or TRBD2 (5 bases each). V lost 7 bases, J lost 4 bases, and 25 bases lay in between. The germline gives CDR1 LNHDA, CDR2 SQIVND (reference sequence). The CDR3 is 17 amino acids. The CDR3 sequence is CASTADRIAGTPETQYF. The DNA of the CDR3 is TGTGCCAGTACCGCCGACCGGATCGCAGGGACCCCAGAGACCCAGTACTTC. Full variable domain (missing parts from reference TRBV19 and TRBJ2-5): DGGITQSPKYLFRKEGQNVTLSCEQNLNHDAMYWYRQDPGQGLRLIYYSQIVNDFQKGDIAEGYSVSREKKESFPLTVTSAQKNPTAFYLCASTADRIAGTPETQYFGPGTRLLVL.

In its sample, this clonotype was seen many times. The chain recombines TRBV30 with TRBJ2-7; D is possibly TRBD1 (6 bases). Germline V CDR1 and CDR2: GTSNPN, SVGIG (reference sequence). V lost 1 base, J lost 5 bases, and 15 bases lay in between. This CDR3 contains 14 residues. CDR3 nucleotide sequence: TGTGCCTGGAGTGCACAGGGAATAGGGGACGAGCAGTACTTC. It encodes CAWSAQGIGDEQYF.

V usage is TRBV5-8 and J usage is TRBJ2-1; D is undetermined. This CDR3 spans 15 amino acids. Trimming shortened V by 1 base and J by 10 bases, and 18 bases separated the two germline ends. Germline V gene data show CDR1 as SGHTS and CDR2 as YDEGEE. The CDR3 sequence: CASSLNQELPREQFF. CDR3 in DNA: TGTGCCAGCAGCTTGAATCAGGAGCTCCCTAGGGAGCAGTTCTTC.

This clonotype was counted at least ten times. V is TRBV28 and J is TRBJ1-5; no definite D call. Trimming left V 4 bases short and J 3 bases short, with 13 bases between. This CDR3 is built from 15 residues. Germline V gene lookup returns CDR1 MDHEN and CDR2 SYDVKM. CDR3 sequence (DNA): TGTGCCAGCAGTTCTTACTCAAGGGACAATCAGCCCCAGCATTTT. This sequence encodes CASSSYSRDNQPQHF.

This rearrangement joins TRBV27 to TRBJ2-7; 8 bases fit TRBD2. The trim removed 10 bases at V and 0 bases at J, leaving 11 bases unmatched. There are 15 residues in the CDR3. The germline V gene has CDR1 MNHEY and CDR2 SMNVEV (reference sequence). The CDR3 here is CATSTRSGGSYEQYF. The CDR3 DNA is TGTGCCACCTCTACTCGCAGCGGGGGCTCCTACGAGCAGTACTTC.

This clonotype was detected many times. The chain has TRBV7-9 and TRBJ2-7; D is possibly TRBD1 (5 bases). The germline gives CDR1 SEHNR, CDR2 FQNEAQ (reference sequence). Trimming left V 3 bases short and J 2 bases short, with 11 bases between. The length of the CDR3 is 14 residues. The CDR3 nucleotides read TGTGCCAGCAGCTTTGCAGGGAATCCCTACGAGCAGTACTTC. Translating it yields CASSFAGNPYEQYF.

This clonotype occurred many times. The chain carries TRBV28 and TRBJ1-2; D is uncertain. CDR1 is MDHEN, CDR2 SYDVKM, per germline. Trimming stripped 6 bases from V and 8 bases from J, with 10 bases between. CDR3 size: 11 residues. The CDR3, as DNA: TGTGCCAGCAGCCTCACGGGAGGCTACACCTTC. This gives the protein CASSLTGGYTF.

This clonotype was observed many times. The J gene is TRBJ2-1, the V gene TRBV7-9; TRBD2 matches at 11 bases. After removal of 5 bases from V and 8 bases from J, the junction contained 5 bases not matched to a gene. Looked up from germline, CDR1 is SEHNR and CDR2 is FQNEAQ (reference sequence). The CDR3 is 14 residues long. CDR3 coding DNA: TGTGCCAGCAGCCGACTAGCGGGAATGGATGAGCAGTTCTTC. Protein sequence: CASSRLAGMDEQFF. Full variable domain (outside the CDR3, taken from reference TRBV7-9 and TRBJ2-1): DTGVSQNPRHKITKRGQNVTFRCDPISEHNRLYWYRQTLGQGPEFLTYFQNEAQLEKSRLLSDRFSAERPKGSFSTLEIQRTEQGDSAMYLCASSRLAGMDEQFFGPGTRLTVL.

This clonotype was seen more than once but under ten times. This may come from a read error, since a much larger clone is one base off. CDR3 region: CVSSYRGGGPYEQYF. CDR3 DNA: TGTGTCAGCAGTTACCGAGGCGGCGGGCCCTACGAGCAGTACTTC. The rearrangement uses TRBV6-2 or TRBV6-3 and TRBJ2-7, with a tentative D call TRBD2 (5 bases). Germline loops: CDR1 MNHEY, CDR2 SVGEGT. The CDR3 sequence is 15 residues long.

This clonotype was counted ten times or more. The chain uses TRBV28 and TRBJ1-5; no clear D. Germline loops: CDR1 MDHEN, CDR2 SYDVKM. CDR3 length: 14 residues. The germline V and J ends were trimmed by 7 bases and 1 base, with 11 bases remaining between them. The CDR3 DNA is TGTGCCAGCATTCCCCTGGGAAGCAATCAGCCCCAGCATTTT. It translates to CASIPLGSNQPQHF.

The chain couples TRBV4-2 to TRBJ1-5; the D gene is possibly TRBD1 (5 bases). CDR1 is LGHNA and CDR2 is YNFKEQ in the germline V gene. V dropped 4 bases and J dropped 1 base, with 17 bases sitting between them. CDR3 length equals 17 residues. In nucleotides, the CDR3 is TGTGCCAGCAGCCGCTTAGGCGGGGGTACGAGCAATCAGCCCCAGCATTTT. It yields the protein CASSRLGGGTSNQPQHF.